These T cell receptor beta chains were read from a single sample in a study of shared clonotypes between healthy human individuals. Profiling relied on immunoSEQ multiplex PCR, and the TCRdb table lists in-frame clones only, not all of them. The table has 230,000 or so clones, approximately 65% seen once. Sequenced sample: memory CD4+ T cells sorted from blood. The receptors here all came from a man under 40 in good health. CDR3s include the opening cysteine and the closing phenylalanine or tryptophan. The order of the fields is CDR3 length, V gene, CDR3 protein.

CDR3 length: 14
V gene: TRBV2
CDR3 protein: CATTATTRHTEAFF

CDR3 length: 15
V gene: TRBV28
CDR3 protein: CASSLRGTSSYEQYF

CDR3 length: 14
V gene: TRBV5-1
CDR3 protein: CASSFIAGTGELFF

CDR3 length: 13
V gene: TRBV19
CDR3 protein: CASRLAGSDTQYF

CDR3 length: 16
V gene: TRBV28
CDR3 protein: CASKGERELSYNEQFF

CDR3 length: 14
V gene: TRBV28
CDR3 protein: CASTTTSPKNIQYF

CDR3 length: 14
V gene: TRBV2
CDR3 protein: CASSQGTDTGELFF

CDR3 length: 15
V gene: TRBV18
CDR3 protein: CASSSTSGSRETQYF

CDR3 length: 15
V gene: TRBV5-1
CDR3 protein: CASSLGLAVSDTQYF

CDR3 length: 16
V gene: TRBV19
CDR3 protein: CASSKVGLAVPGELFF

CDR3 length: 15
V gene: TRBV28
CDR3 protein: CASSSRYRSGSSPFF

CDR3 length: 15
V gene: TRBV2
CDR3 protein: CASSAQGRVGYGYTF

CDR3 length: 13
V gene: TRBV30
CDR3 protein: CAEGPGSPYEQYF

CDR3 length: 16
V gene: TRBV5-1
CDR3 protein: CASSLAPGTDFYEQYF

CDR3 length: 14
V gene: TRBV10-3
CDR3 protein: CAISDYGQGVEQYF

CDR3 length: 12
V gene: TRBV29-1
CDR3 protein: CSVKTNTGELFF

CDR3 length: 13
V gene: TRBV6-5
CDR3 protein: CASRQQDNQPQHF

CDR3 length: 14
V gene: TRBV6-1
CDR3 protein: CASSLDRVNQPQHF

CDR3 length: 15
V gene: TRBV5-4
CDR3 protein: CASSPLRGRSDTQYF

CDR3 length: 13
V gene: TRBV27
CDR3 protein: CASPQGGCTEAFF

CDR3 length: 15
V gene: TRBV4-1
CDR3 protein: CASSPLAASTDTQYF

CDR3 length: 15
V gene: TRBV27
CDR3 protein: CASSLYPDSWNEQFF

CDR3 length: 13
V gene: TRBV25-1
CDR3 protein: CASGQGFGQPQHF

CDR3 length: 12
V gene: TRBV25-1
CDR3 protein: CASSFLRGEQFF

CDR3 length: 15
V gene: TRBV2
CDR3 protein: CASSEMGQAQETQYF

CDR3 length: 13
V gene: TRBV7-6
CDR3 protein: CASSSPSGYEQYF

CDR3 length: 17
V gene: TRBV7-8
CDR3 protein: CASSLIGTWISYNEQFF

CDR3 length: 18
V gene: TRBV28
CDR3 protein: CASSPQYDGLLTGNTIYF

CDR3 length: 18
V gene: TRBV5-1
CDR3 protein: CASSSGTTSGRFHRGAVF

CDR3 length: 16
V gene: TRBV7-6
CDR3 protein: CASTGLMAGSTGELFF

CDR3 length: 15
V gene: TRBV2
CDR3 protein: CASSGRQGGAGELFF

CDR3 length: 13
V gene: TRBV10-1
CDR3 protein: CASSERGNQPQHF

CDR3 length: 14
V gene: TRBV6-5
CDR3 protein: CASSYRDRGAEQYF

CDR3 length: 16
V gene: TRBV28
CDR3 protein: CASSSYLRDRIETQYF

CDR3 length: 19
V gene: TRBV14
CDR3 protein: CASSQDLKFRDFSYNEQFF

CDR3 length: 10
V gene: TRBV25-1
CDR3 protein: CASRDNEQFF

CDR3 length: 15
V gene: TRBV28
CDR3 protein: CASTHSGRAFYEQFF

CDR3 length: 14
V gene: TRBV15
CDR3 protein: CATSRTIGTGELFF

CDR3 length: 12
V gene: TRBV11-2
CDR3 protein: CASSSTRHEQYF

CDR3 length: 13
V gene: TRBV7-8
CDR3 protein: CASSVDREETQYF

CDR3 length: 11
V gene: TRBV30
CDR3 protein: CAWKGLNEQFF

CDR3 length: 14
V gene: TRBV4-2
CDR3 protein: CASSLSGRTDTQYF

CDR3 length: 13
V gene: TRBV5-1
CDR3 protein: CASSSRGGYEQYF

CDR3 length: 14
V gene: TRBV28
CDR3 protein: CASKRDTFTYEQYF

CDR3 length: 15
V gene: TRBV28
CDR3 protein: CASTAPGLVIDEQFF

CDR3 length: 14
V gene: TRBV19
CDR3 protein: CASSGAWLTGEQYF

CDR3 length: 15
V gene: TRBV4-3
CDR3 protein: CASSQDLAGTYEQYF

CDR3 length: 13
V gene: TRBV6-1
CDR3 protein: CASSSGTMGEQYF

CDR3 length: 15
V gene: TRBV19
CDR3 protein: CASSKGAGSTDTQYF

CDR3 length: 13
V gene: TRBV19
CDR3 protein: CASSFSGRETQYF

CDR3 length: 15
V gene: TRBV9
CDR3 protein: CASSVVPGAVGEQYF

CDR3 length: 13
V gene: TRBV11-3
CDR3 protein: CASGRAGYNEQFF

CDR3 length: 15
V gene: TRBV28
CDR3 protein: CASSYGARSTDTQYF

CDR3 length: 16
V gene: TRBV5-1
CDR3 protein: CASSLRSVRGNTEAFF

CDR3 length: 14
V gene: TRBV28
CDR3 protein: CASSFRGLTYEQYF

CDR3 length: 13
V gene: TRBV5-6
CDR3 protein: CASSLGSNYGYTF

CDR3 length: 14
V gene: TRBV5-1
CDR3 protein: CASSIGLSQETQYF

CDR3 length: 16
V gene: TRBV5-1
CDR3 protein: CASKITAGTERYEQYF

CDR3 length: 15
V gene: TRBV9
CDR3 protein: CASSVEISGTYEQYF